The clone carrying this T cell receptor (beta chain) was counted many times. Its target is unknown. This CDR3 has 16 residues. The germline V and J ends were trimmed by 0 bases and 3 bases, with 11 bases remaining between them. Germline CDR1 and CDR2: MNHEY and SVGAGI. Original data processing: Researchers built a distant-metastasis classifier for papillary thyroid cancer that drew on CDR3 differences across clinicopathological groups. Using MiXCR, TCRdb reanalyzed the PCR reads. Clone size and V and J calls follow TCRdb, not the original study. The sample holds about 30,000 clones, more than 20% seen once. All patients were treatment-naive before thyroid surgery. The data originate from a study of metastatic and nonmetastatic thyroid tumors. Study context: Samples came from malignant and benign thyroid patients, and repertoires were compared across blood and tumor or nodule tissue. Broader study findings: Reports indicated that malignant thyroid tumors showed significantly higher TCR beta diversity than benign nodules did, in blood and tumor.

The chain links TRBV6-5 to TRBJ2-2, with D maybe TRBD2 (5 bases). The sample comprised blood. The receptor's source is a female donor with papillary thyroid cancer or a benign thyroid nodule (not recorded which). Some clones in this sample may be carry-over from other donors' samples. The CDR3 DNA reads TGTGCCAGCAGTTACTCCTTCGGACTTCACACCGGGGAGCTGTTTTTT. Amino acids: CASSYSFGLHTGELFF.